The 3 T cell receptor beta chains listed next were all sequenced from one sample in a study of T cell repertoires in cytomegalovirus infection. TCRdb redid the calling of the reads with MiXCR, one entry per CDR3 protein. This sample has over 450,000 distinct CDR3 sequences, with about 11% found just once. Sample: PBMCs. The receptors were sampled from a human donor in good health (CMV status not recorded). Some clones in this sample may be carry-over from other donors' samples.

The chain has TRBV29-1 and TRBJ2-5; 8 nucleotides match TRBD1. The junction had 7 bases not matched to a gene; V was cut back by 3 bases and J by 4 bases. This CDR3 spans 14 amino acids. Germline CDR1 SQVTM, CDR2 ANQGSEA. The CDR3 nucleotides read TGCAGCGTTGATGGTGACAGGGGCCGAGAGACCCAGTACTTC. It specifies CSVDGDRGRETQYF.

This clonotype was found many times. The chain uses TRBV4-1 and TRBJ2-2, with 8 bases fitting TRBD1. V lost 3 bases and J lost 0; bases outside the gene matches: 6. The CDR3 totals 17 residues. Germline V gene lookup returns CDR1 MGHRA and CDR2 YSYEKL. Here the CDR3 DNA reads TGCGCCAGCAGCCACCCGGGACAGGAACCGAACACCGGGGAGCTGTTTTTT. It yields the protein CASSHPGQEPNTGELFF.

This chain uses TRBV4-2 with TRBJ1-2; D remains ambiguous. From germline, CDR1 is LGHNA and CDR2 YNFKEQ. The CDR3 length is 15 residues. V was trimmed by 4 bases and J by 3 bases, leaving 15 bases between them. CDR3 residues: CASSRFSGEDYGYTF. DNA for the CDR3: TGTGCCAGCAGCCGCTTCTCCGGGGAAGACTATGGCTACACCTTC.